This is a list of T cell receptor beta chains from one sample in a study of tumor and adjacent non-tumor tissue in lung cancer. TCRdb re-called the multiplex PCR reads through MiXCR, storing one row per CDR3 protein. The table lists 94,000 or so distinct CDR3 sequences, roughly three quarters of them singletons. What was sequenced was distant non-tumor lung tissue. These receptors were collected from a woman between 45 and 60 years old with non-small cell lung cancer. Each CDR3 is given with its conserved first and last residue.

v_call,j_call,cdr3_length,cdr3_aa
TRBV6-5,TRBJ2-1,15,CASSYSDRIYNEQFF
TRBV6-1,TRBJ1-2,13,CANTPSTGYGYTF
TRBV11-2,TRBJ2-7,12,CANSFNVHEQYF
TRBV9,TRBJ2-7,14,CASSVWAENDEQYF
TRBV10-3,TRBJ2-3,15,CAISEASPCTDTQYF
TRBV6-5,TRBJ1-2,12,CVSKTGTGGYAF
TRBV11-2,TRBJ2-7,14,CASSLTDTDCGQYF
TRBV5-1,TRBJ2-1,15,CASNHGGTAMGEQFF
TRBV11-1,TRBJ2-1,16,CASSPYGASGIGEQFF
TRBV6-6,TRBJ1-2,14,CASSYFAGTNGYTF
TRBV6-6,TRBJ2-2,16,CTSRESGRALSGELFF
TRBV11-2,TRBJ1-1,15,CASSLEPGANIEVFF
TRBV20-1,TRBJ2-5,12,CSPGQEQETQYF